Presented here are 4 T cell receptor beta chains from one specimen sequenced in a study of blood T cell repertoires in COVID-19 (dated by TCRdb to the early 2020s). The library was built by means of the immunoSEQ multiplex PCR assay. TCRdb took over this immuneACCESS table, retaining in-frame rearrangements with V and J assigned. Such tables are incomplete; in checked studies, under half of the missing clones stem from an unresolved V gene, and the remainder is unexplained. The sample records 85,000 or so clones, about 95% of which are singletons. Of the sample, about 4.5% falls within the top ten clones. Sequences were obtained from peripheral blood. The receptor source for this set is a human donor with active COVID-19. The donor label of this sample is uncertain.

This chain joins TRBV2 and TRBJ1-2, with D perhaps TRBD1 (5 bases). Trimming cost V 7 bases and J 3 bases, with 15 bases left between them. Germline V CDR1 and CDR2: SNHLY, FYNNEI. The CDR3 sequence is 14 residues long. The CDR3 spells CASTLGGVDYGYTF. The CDR3 nucleotides are TGTGCCAGCACCCTGGGAGGGGTAGACTATGGCTACACCTTC.

The chain is built from TRBV18 and TRBJ2-1, with D possibly TRBD2 on 6 matching bases. The germline V gene has CDR1 KGHSH and CDR2 LQKENI. Trimming left V 2 bases short and J 8 bases short, with 22 bases between. The CDR3 sequence is 17 residues long. CDR3 nucleotide sequence: TGTGCCAGCTCACCAGGAGGGGCGGGACTCCGGGCATATGAGCAGTTCTTC. It encodes CASSPGGAGLRAYEQFF.

In this sample, this clone turned up once. The chain recombines TRBV5-1 with TRBJ2-7; 7 positions match TRBD1. The CDR3 runs to 14 residues. Germline values: CDR1 SGHRS, CDR2 YFSETQ. The ends lost 4 bases at V and 4 bases at J; junction bases unmatched: 8. CDR3 residues: CASSDPGQTYEQYF. CDR3 nucleotide sequence: TGCGCCAGCAGCGATCCGGGACAGACATACGAGCAGTACTTC.

The chain couples TRBV6-5 to TRBJ2-7; 7 bases line up with TRBD1. The CDR3 extends over 14 amino acids. With V trimmed by 6 bases and J by 1 base, 6 bases remained unmatched. The germline CDR1 and CDR2 sequences are MNHEY and SVGAGI. Written as DNA, the CDR3 is TGTGCCAGCAGGAGACAGGGCGTGTCCTACGAGCAGTACTTC. It translates to CASRRQGVSYEQYF.